The 15 T cell receptor beta chains below were found in one sample sequenced in a study of T-cell reconstitution after alpha-beta-depleted transplantation in children. It was with unique molecular identifiers that the TCRbeta library was prepared. Via MiXCR, TCRdb re-called the PCR reads, giving one row per CDR3 protein. The top ten clones hold under 6% of a sample with 700,000 to 850,000 distinct CDR3 sequences, approximately 15% of them seen once. The sequenced sample was PBMCs, mostly from graft donor cells, obtained 360 days after TCRalphabeta/CD19-depleted stem cell transplant. These receptors came from a male patient under 18 who had a stem cell transplant for acute lymphoblastic leukemia, so the T cells may come from the graft donor.

This clonotype came up a few times. In DNA, the CDR3 is TGTGCCAGCAGACAGGCCTTGAGCACAGATACGCAGTATTTT. Translated: CASRQALSTDTQYF. This chain connects TRBV6-1 to TRBJ2-3; a possible D gene is TRBD1 (5 bases). Deletions cut 6 bases from V and 0 bases from J, with 10 bases between. Looked up from germline, CDR1 is MNHNS and CDR2 is SASEGT. This CDR3 region has 14 residues.

The gene calls are TRBV24-1 and TRBJ1-4; 8 positions match TRBD1. Germline CDR1 reads KGHDR; CDR2 reads SFDVKD. Losses at the gene ends were 2 bases for V and 7 bases for J; bases not matched to a gene: 11. This CDR3 is built from 17 residues. The CDR3 sequence is CATSDWGQAMSVEKLFF. CDR3 DNA sequence: TGTGCCACCAGTGATTGGGGACAGGCCATGAGTGTTGAAAAACTGTTTTTT.

This clonotype was observed a few times. The chain couples TRBV7-9 to TRBJ1-1, with unresolved D. The ends were cut back, 2 bases at V and 0 bases at J, with 13 bases in the middle. Germline CDR1 and CDR2: SEHNR and FQNEAQ (reference sequence). The CDR3 runs to 16 residues. This chain's CDR3 is CASSLSTSGMNTEAFF. Written as DNA, the CDR3 is TGTGCCAGCAGCTTATCAACATCTGGCATGAACACTGAAGCTTTCTTT.

The genes are TRBV9 and TRBJ1-2, with TRBD1 as a possible D gene (6 bases). The V gene's germline CDR1 is SGDLS and CDR2 YYNGEE. V was trimmed by 0 bases and J by 8 bases, leaving 17 bases between them. This CDR3 contains 15 residues. The CDR3 here is CASSVGGDMGGGYTF. The CDR3 coding sequence is TGTGCCAGCAGCGTAGGAGGGGACATGGGAGGAGGCTACACCTTC. The whole variable domain, filled in from reference TRBV9 and TRBJ1-2, reads DSGVTQTPKHLITATGQRVTLRCSPRSGDLSVYWYQQSLDQGLQFLIQYYNGEERAKGNILERFSAQQFPDLHSELNLSSLELGDSALYFCASSVGGDMGGGYTFGSGTRLTVV.

This chain joins TRBV18 and TRBJ2-1, with D perhaps matching TRBD1 (6 bases). There are 15 residues in the CDR3. CDR1 and CDR2 from the germline V gene are KGHSH and LQKENI. V dropped 4 bases and J dropped 3 bases, with 13 bases sitting between them. CDR3 sequence (DNA): TGTGCCAGCTCACATACAGGGTTCCTCTACAATGAGCAGTTCTTC. This gives the protein CASSHTGFLYNEQFF.

The chain carries TRBV9 and TRBJ1-1; 7 nucleotides agree with TRBD1. The CDR3 covers 16 residues. V lost 0 bases and J lost 0; bases outside the gene matches: 5. Germline V gives CDR1 SGDLS, CDR2 YYNGEE. CDR3 nucleotide sequence: TGTGCCAGCAGCGTAGAGGCAGGGGGTATGAACACTGAAGCTTTCTTT. Encoded protein: CASSVEAGGMNTEAFF.

This clonotype was seen at least ten times. The chain has TRBV5-5 and TRBJ2-1, with TRBD2 matching over 10 bases. V was clipped by 4 bases and J by 4 bases; unmatched bases: 8. The CDR3 has 16 residues. The germline CDR1 and CDR2 sequences are SGHKS and YYEKEE (reference sequence). CDR3 bases: TGTGCCAGCAGCAGGATCTGGACTAGCGGTTACAATGAGCAGTTCTTC. Its protein is CASSRIWTSGYNEQFF.

This clonotype has ten or more counts. The chain uses TRBV24-1 and TRBJ2-3; 13 nucleotides agree with TRBD2. Trimming took 4 bases from V and 3 from J; bases not matched to a gene: 6. The CDR3 covers 17 residues. The germline CDR1 and CDR2 sequences are KGHDR and SFDVKD. The CDR3 DNA reads TGTGCCACCAGTGAACGGACTAGCGGGAGAGGGACAGATACGCAGTATTTT. Its translation is CATSERTSGRGTDTQYF.

The chain links TRBV20-1 to TRBJ2-7; D remains ambiguous. Per the germline V gene, CDR1 is DFQATT and CDR2 is SNEGSKA (reference sequence). CDR3 length: 12 amino acids. The CDR3 here is CSPGPTTYEQYF. The CDR3 DNA reads as TGCAGCCCTGGACCTACCACCTACGAGCAGTACTTC.

The table lists this clonotype with a few counts. CDR3 bases: TGCAGTGCTAGAGATATGGACAGGGGATATGGCTACACCTTC. Translation: CSARDMDRGYGYTF. The chain couples TRBV20-1 to TRBJ1-2; 9 positions agree with TRBD1. Germline assignment: CDR1 DFQATT and CDR2 SNEGSKA (reference sequence). The CDR3 is 14 amino acids. J gave up 5 bases and V 0 bases, and 4 bases lay outside the gene matches.

This chain uses TRBV11-2 with TRBJ1-2, with D tentatively TRBD1 (6 bases). V shed 3 bases and J shed 1 base, with 15 bases lying between them. Germline loops: CDR1 SGHAT, CDR2 FQNNGV. This CDR3 spans 16 amino acids. For the CDR3, the DNA is TGTGCCAGCAGCTTCGGACAGAAAACGCATAACTATGGCTACACCTTC. Translated, it gives CASSFGQKTHNYGYTF.

The table lists this clonotype with a few counts. V usage is TRBV3-1 and J usage is TRBJ2-7; TRBD2 matches at 11 bases. V dropped 3 bases and J dropped 3; count of bases not matched to a gene: 1. The CDR3 is made up of 14 amino acids. CDR1 LGHDT and CDR2 YNNKEL come from the germline V gene (reference sequence). CDR3 nucleotide sequence: TGTGCCAGCAGCCACCTAGCGGGAGGCTACGAGCAGTACTTC. Residues: CASSHLAGGYEQYF.

As concerns this clonotype: A read error is possible here, since a much larger clone lies one base away. V and J are TRBV10-3 and TRBJ1-2; D remains unclear. Per the germline V gene, CDR1 is ENHRY and CDR2 is SYGVKD. Trimming took off 0 bases at V and 4 bases at J, with 6 bases between the two ends. The CDR3 sequence is 13 residues long. The DNA for the CDR3 is TGTGCCATCAGTGAGTCACGGGTCTATGGCTACACCTTC. It specifies CAISESRVYGYTF.

The chain is built from TRBV7-8 and TRBJ2-3, with TRBD2 matching 7 bases. V trimming: 5 bases; J trimming: 1 base; junction bases outside the gene matches: 9. The CDR3 runs 16 residues. Germline CDR1 and CDR2: SGHVS and FQNEAQ. The CDR3: CASSRLAGDGTDTQYF. In DNA, the CDR3 is TGTGCCAGCAGCCGCCTGGCGGGAGACGGCACAGATACGCAGTATTTT.

The chain is built from TRBV27 and TRBJ1-1; no clear D gene. Trimming cost V 2 bases and J 7 bases, with 23 bases left between them. The CDR3 has 17 residues. Germline V gene lookup returns CDR1 MNHEY and CDR2 SMNVEV (reference sequence). CDR3 nucleotide sequence: TGTGCCAGCAGTTTAAATTTAGGGTTCGGGCCGGGGAGTGAAGCTTTCTTT. Its protein is CASSLNLGFGPGSEAFF.